These 27 T cell receptor beta chains share one sample of origin, sequenced in a study of blood T cell repertoires in COVID-19. This table comes from immunoSEQ multiplex PCR, and its TCRdb copy is limited to in-frame clones, with some not included. The table shows 84,000 or so clones, with roughly three quarters occurring only once. Sequencing was performed on peripheral blood. These receptors were obtained from a man between 65 and 80 years old with acute or convalescent COVID-19.

V usage is TRBV5-6 and J usage is TRBJ2-6; 7 bases map to TRBD1. The V gene end was trimmed by 0 bases and the J gene end by 1 base; junction bases not matched to a gene: 1. Germline-derived CDR1 and CDR2 are SGHDT and YYEEEE. CDR3 size: 16 residues. The CDR3 DNA is TGTGCCAGCAGCTTGGGACAGGGTTCTGGGGCCAACGTCCTGACTTTC. It codes for CASSLGQGSGANVLTF.

CDR3 residues: CASSLGGGRTGELFF. In DNA form, the CDR3 reads TGCGCCAGCAGCCTGGGCGGGGGTCGGACCGGGGAGCTGTTTTTT. The rearrangement links TRBV4-1 to TRBJ2-2; 7 bases line up with TRBD2. The length of the CDR3 is 15 residues. The germline V gene has CDR1 MGHRA and CDR2 YSYEKL. V lost 4 bases, J lost 5 bases, and 7 bases stayed unmatched.

The chain links TRBV6-5 to TRBJ2-1; 8 bases fit TRBD2. The CDR3 is 15 amino acids. V gave up 6 bases and J gave up 2 bases; unmatched junction bases: 6. Per the germline V gene, CDR1 is MNHEY and CDR2 is SVGAGI. The CDR3: CASSRTSGTYNEQFF. In DNA, the CDR3 is TGTGCCAGCAGCAGAACTAGCGGTACCTACAATGAGCAGTTCTTC.

J is TRBJ2-3 and V is TRBV6-2 or TRBV6-3; no clear D gene. This CDR3 comprises 14 residues. The V and J ends lost 4 bases and 6 bases respectively, with 14 bases between them. CDR1 is MNHEY, CDR2 SVGEGT, per germline. CDR3: CASSFLNLGDTQYF. Here the CDR3 DNA reads TGTGCCAGCAGTTTTCTAAACCTCGGGGATACGCAGTATTTT.

V and J are TRBV7-2 and TRBJ2-5; 10 positions match TRBD2. The V segment lost 0 bases and the J segment 2 bases; nucleotides outside the gene matches: 3. From germline, CDR1 is SGHTA and CDR2 FQGNSA. This CDR3 is 16 amino acids long. CDR3 protein: CASSLAASGGQETQYF. CDR3 DNA sequence: TGTGCCAGCAGCTTAGCGGCTAGCGGGGGACAAGAGACCCAGTACTTC.

The CDR3 sequence is CASSLVPGEKLFF. CDR3 coding DNA: TGTGCCAGCAGCTTAGTACCCGGGGAAAAACTGTTTTTT. The rearrangement links TRBV11-2 to TRBJ1-4; D not resolved. V was pared by 1 base and J by 8 bases, with 8 bases between. Germline CDR1 and CDR2: SGHAT and FQNNGV. This CDR3 is 13 amino acids long. Together with reference TRBV11-2 and TRBJ1-4, the CDR3 gives the full variable domain: EAGVAQSPRYKIIEKRQSVAFWCNPISGHATLYWYQQILGQGPKLLIQFQNNGVVDDSQLPKDRFSAERLKGVDSTLKIQPAKLEDSAVYLCASSLVPGEKLFFGSGTQLSVL.

J is TRBJ2-7 and V is TRBV20-1; the D gene is possibly TRBD2 (6 bases). Trimming shortened V by 3 bases and J by 4 bases, and 16 bases separated the two germline ends. Per the germline V gene, CDR1 is DFQATT and CDR2 is SNEGSKA (reference sequence). This CDR3 region has 14 residues. CDR3 protein: CSASVGGAQYEQYF. The CDR3 DNA reads TGCAGTGCTAGTGTGGGCGGGGCCCAGTACGAGCAGTACTTC.

This chain uses TRBV2 with TRBJ1-5; no reliable D call. V was trimmed by 6 bases and J by 6 bases, leaving 9 bases between them. This CDR3 has 12 amino acids. CDR1 SNHLY and CDR2 FYNNEI come from the germline V gene. The CDR3 sequence is CASSGASQPQHF. In DNA, the CDR3 is TGTGCCAGCAGCGGAGCCTCTCAGCCCCAGCATTTT. Complete variable domain (other parts from reference TRBV2 and TRBJ1-5): EPEVTQTPSHQVTQMGQEVILRCVPISNHLYFYWYRQILGQKVEFLVSFYNNEISEKSEIFDDQFSVERPDGSNFTLKIRSTKLEDSAMYFCASSGASQPQHFGDGTRLSIL.

This chain uses TRBV28 with TRBJ1-1, with 11 positions matching TRBD1. After removal of 4 bases from V and 5 bases from J, the junction contained 9 bases not matched to a gene. This CDR3 has 16 amino acids. The germline V gene has CDR1 MDHEN and CDR2 SYDVKM. CDR3 sequence reads: CASSWTGGGRGTEAFF. CDR3 bases: TGTGCCAGCAGTTGGACAGGGGGCGGAAGGGGAACTGAAGCTTTCTTT.

This CDR3 reads CASSQGGLQSDTQYF. Here the CDR3 DNA reads TGTGCCAGCAGCCAAGGGGGCCTGCAGTCAGATACGCAGTATTTT. The V call is TRBV3-1 (or the pseudogene TRBV3-2), the J call TRBJ2-3, with D tentatively TRBD1 (5 bases). This CDR3 region has 15 residues. Trimming removed 1 base at V and 4 bases at J, with 12 bases between. Germline V CDR1 and CDR2: LGHDT, YNNKEL (reference sequence).

This clone is a singleton in its sample. The V call is TRBV28, the J call TRBJ1-5; D unclear. V was pared by 2 bases and J by 7 bases, with 6 bases between. Germline assignment: CDR1 MDHEN and CDR2 SYDVKM. The CDR3 loop spans 12 amino acids. CDR3 residues: CASSLAAQPQHF. CDR3 nucleotides: TGTGCCAGCAGTTTAGCGGCACAGCCCCAGCATTTT.

This clone occurred a few times. The rearrangement uses TRBV11-2 and TRBJ2-7, with 11 nucleotides matching TRBD1. The length of the CDR3 is 16 residues. CDR1 is SGHAT, CDR2 FQNNGV, per germline. The V segment lost 5 bases and the J segment 0 bases; nucleotides outside the gene matches: 6. Here the CDR3 reads CASSRAGTGGSYEQYF. CDR3 in DNA: TGTGCCAGCAGCCGGGCGGGGACAGGGGGCTCCTACGAGCAGTACTTC.

The chain has TRBV5-4 and TRBJ2-1; tentatively, D is TRBD2 (6 bases). Germline lookup yields CDR1 SGHNT and CDR2 YYREEE (reference sequence). The CDR3 is made up of 16 amino acids. Trimming took off 1 base at V and 1 base at J, with 12 bases between the two ends. In DNA form, the CDR3 reads TGTGCCAGCAGCTTGCCCCCCGGGACTTCCTACAATGAGCAGTTCTTC. Its protein product is CASSLPPGTSYNEQFF. The entire variable domain, with the rest obtained from reference TRBV5-4 and TRBJ2-1, is as follows: ETGVTQSPTHLIKTRGQQVTLRCSSQSGHNTVSWYQQALGQGPQFIFQYYREEENGRGNFPPRFSGLQFPNYSSELNVNALELDDSALYLCASSLPPGTSYNEQFFGPGTRLTVL.

The rearrangement uses TRBV5-5 and TRBJ2-7; tentatively, D is TRBD1 (6 bases). The V end was cut by 1 base, the J end by 3 bases, with 14 bases between. Germline V lookup: CDR1 SGHKS, CDR2 YYEKEE (reference sequence). The CDR3 runs to 15 residues. CDR3 bases: TGTGCCAGCAGCTTGCGGCAGGGGTACTACTACGAGCAGTACGTC. It translates to CASSLRQGYYYEQYV.

In DNA, the CDR3 is TGCAGCGTTGTAGAGAGGGCCAACTATGGCTACACCTTC. Residues: CSVVERANYGYTF. The chain links TRBV29-1 to TRBJ1-2; D gene uncertain. Deletions cut 4 bases from V and 2 bases from J, with 11 bases between. Germline V CDR1 and CDR2: SQVTM, ANQGSEA. The CDR3 has 13 residues.

This chain links TRBV19 with TRBJ2-5, with D possibly being TRBD1 (6 bases). From germline, CDR1 is LNHDA and CDR2 SQIVND (reference sequence). CDR3 length equals 14 residues. Trimming left V 5 bases short and J 6 bases short, with 16 bases between. CDR3 amino acids: CASSALTGLKTQYF. The CDR3 bases are TGTGCCAGTAGTGCCCTGACAGGCCTTAAGACCCAGTACTTC.

The chain is built from TRBV10-3 and TRBJ2-3, with 7 positions matching TRBD1. CDR3 length: 15 amino acids. Germline trimming cut 6 bases from V and 0 bases from J; bases unmatched to any gene: 6. Germline V gene lookup returns CDR1 ENHRY and CDR2 SYGVKD. As DNA, the CDR3 is TGTGCCATCAGCTCGACAGGGTCTAGCACAGATACGCAGTATTTT. It translates to CAISSTGSSTDTQYF.

The rearrangement uses TRBV9 and TRBJ1-4; perhaps TRBD1 as D (5 bases). Trimming removed 0 bases at V and 0 bases at J, with 18 bases between. Germline assignment: CDR1 SGDLS and CDR2 YYNGEE. There are 19 residues in the CDR3. The CDR3 reads CASSVARRQQYATNEKLFF. CDR3 bases: TGTGCCAGCAGCGTAGCCCGCCGACAGCAGTATGCAACTAATGAAAAACTGTTTTTT.

This chain joins TRBV5-1 and TRBJ1-2, with D possibly being TRBD1 (6 bases). CDR3 length: 13 amino acids. V lost 0 bases and J 8 bases, leaving 11 bases between the germline ends. Germline V gene data show CDR1 as SGHRS and CDR2 as YFSETQ. In nucleotides, the CDR3 is TGCGCCAGCAGCTTGGGGGGGCTTGAAGGCTACACCTTC. Its translation is CASSLGGLEGYTF.

This rearrangement joins TRBV2 to TRBJ2-7, with D tentatively TRBD1 (6 bases). The CDR3 is 12 amino acids. Germline V CDR1 and CDR2: SNHLY, FYNNEI. Trimming stripped 6 bases from V and 3 bases from J, with 9 bases between. The CDR3 spells CASRLDSYEQYV. The CDR3 region has the DNA TGTGCCAGCAGGCTGGACAGCTACGAGCAGTACGTC.

The rearrangement links TRBV2 to TRBJ2-2, with 8 nucleotides matching TRBD1. CDR1 is SNHLY and CDR2 is FYNNEI in the germline V gene. This CDR3 has 13 amino acids. The junction had 2 bases not matched to a gene; V was cut back by 5 bases and J by 6 bases. The CDR3 nucleotides are TGTGCCAGCAGTCAACAGGGGGCCGGGGAGCTGTTTTTT. This translates into CASSQQGAGELFF.

This chain links TRBV18 with TRBJ1-5; D possibly corresponds to TRBD1 (5 bases). Trimming cost V 3 bases and J 0 bases, with 9 bases left between them. Germline V gene sequence: CDR1 KGHSH, CDR2 LQKENI. The CDR3 has 15 amino acids. CDR3 in DNA: TGTGCCAGCTCACCGGAAGGGGATAGCAATCAGCCCCAGCATTTT. The encoded protein is CASSPEGDSNQPQHF.

The chain joins TRBV11-2 to TRBJ2-5; no definite D call. CDR3 size: 13 residues. V was pared by 2 bases and J by 7 bases, with 11 bases between. Germline loops: CDR1 SGHAT, CDR2 FQNNGV. For the CDR3, the DNA is TGTGCCAGCAGCTTAATTTGGCCCCCGACCCAGTACTTC. Encoded protein: CASSLIWPPTQYF.

V and J are TRBV5-1 and TRBJ2-3; perhaps TRBD1 as D (6 bases). Germline-derived CDR1 and CDR2 are SGHRS and YFSETQ. The length of the CDR3 is 14 residues. The V end was cut by 8 bases, the J end by 4 bases, with 17 bases between. CDR3 residues: CASRMQGRSDTQYF. The CDR3 DNA sequence: TGCGCCAGTCGTATGCAGGGGCGATCAGATACGCAGTATTTT. The complete variable domain, with remaining parts taken from reference TRBV5-1 and TRBJ2-3, reads KAGVTQTPRYLIKTRGQQVTLSCSPISGHRSVSWYQQTPGQGLQFLFEYFSETQRNKGNFPGRFSGRQFSNSRSEMNVSTLELGDSALYLCASRMQGRSDTQYFGPGTRLTVL.

This clone came up once. The genes are TRBV28 and TRBJ1-5; D may be TRBD1 (5 bases). CDR1 and CDR2 (germline): MDHEN, SYDVKM. This CDR3 is built from 12 residues. Trimming left V 5 bases short and J 6 bases short, with 8 bases between. CDR3 sequence reads: CASSQGFQPQHF. CDR3 DNA: TGTGCCAGCAGTCAGGGTTTTCAGCCCCAGCATTTT.

The gene calls are TRBV10-3 and TRBJ1-1, with TRBD1 as a possible D gene (5 bases). CDR1 ENHRY and CDR2 SYGVKD come from the germline V gene. CDR3 length: 17 residues. Trimming took off 3 bases at V and 3 bases at J, with 20 bases between the two ends. The CDR3 loop reads CAISERGRSFGDTEAFF. The CDR3 nucleotides read TGTGCCATCAGTGAAAGGGGTCGGAGCTTTGGAGACACTGAAGCTTTCTTT.

The genes are TRBV7-2 and TRBJ2-3; D may be TRBD1 (6 bases). The CDR3 covers 13 residues. Germline lookup yields CDR1 SGHTA and CDR2 FQGNSA. V lost 3 bases, J lost 3 bases, and 7 bases lay in between. The CDR3 nucleotides read TGTGCCAGCAGCTTCCAGGGGACAGATACGCAGTATTTT. It is translated as CASSFQGTDTQYF.